This T cell receptor (beta chain) was sequenced for a study of radiation and T cells in renal cell carcinoma. Study at large: Nephrectomy followed 15 Gy stereotactic body radiation by 4 weeks.

Using immunoSEQ multiplex PCR, the repertoire was profiled, and TCRdb retains in-frame clones only, with some absent. The data contain 150,000 to 180,000 clones, approximately 90% of them singletons. Time point indicated: blood 2 weeks post-SBRT. Treatment given: 15 Gy SBRT to primary tumor, nephrectomy 4 weeks later. Here the sequenced sample was blood, taken from a patient whose treatment included radiotherapy and nephrectomy. The origin of this receptor is a woman between 45 and 65 years old with renal cell carcinoma.

The CDR3 nucleotides read TGTGCCAGCTCACCAGAGCGGGGGTCTAGCACAGATACGCAGTATTTT. Encoded protein: CASSPERGSSTDTQYF. The V gene is TRBV18, the J gene TRBJ2-3, with 8 bases aligning to TRBD2. V shed 2 bases, J shed 0 bases, and the junction held 4 bases outside the gene matches. This CDR3 has 16 residues. CDR1 is KGHSH, CDR2 LQKENI, per germline.